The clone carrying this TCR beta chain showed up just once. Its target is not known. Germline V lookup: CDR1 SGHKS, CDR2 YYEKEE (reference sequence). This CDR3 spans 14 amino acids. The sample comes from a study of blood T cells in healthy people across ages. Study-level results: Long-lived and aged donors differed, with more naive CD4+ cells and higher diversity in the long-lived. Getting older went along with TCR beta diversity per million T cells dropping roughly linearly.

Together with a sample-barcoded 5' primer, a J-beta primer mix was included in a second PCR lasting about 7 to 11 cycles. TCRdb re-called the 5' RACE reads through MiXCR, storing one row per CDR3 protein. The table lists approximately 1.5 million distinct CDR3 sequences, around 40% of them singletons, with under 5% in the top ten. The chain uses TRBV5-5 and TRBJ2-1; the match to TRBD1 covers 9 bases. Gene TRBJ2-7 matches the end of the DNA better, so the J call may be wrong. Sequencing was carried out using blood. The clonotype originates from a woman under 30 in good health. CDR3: CASEDRGSYNEQYF. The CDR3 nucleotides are TGTGCCAGCGAGGACAGGGGTTCCTACAATGAGCAGTACTTC.